This TCR beta chain stems from a study of blood T cell repertoires in COVID-19. Study information: Sources were T cells, B-cell-depleted T cells, or PBMCs; the material itself was cDNA or gDNA.

There are 15 residues in the CDR3. The germline V gene has CDR1 SGHVS and CDR2 FNYEAQ. Losses at the gene ends were 5 bases for V and 3 bases for J; bases not matched to a gene: 8. Using immunoSEQ multiplex PCR, the repertoire was profiled, and TCRdb retains in-frame clones only, with some absent. The table includes more than 250,000 clones, around nine tenths detected once. The genes are TRBV7-6 and TRBJ2-5; 8 nucleotides align to TRBD2. The sequencing input was peripheral blood. The sequence was obtained from a man aged 45-60 years with active or convalescent COVID-19. The CDR3 nucleotides are TGTGCCAGCAGCCGCCAGCGGGGGCCAGAAGAGACCCAGTACTTC. Its protein product is CASSRQRGPEETQYF.